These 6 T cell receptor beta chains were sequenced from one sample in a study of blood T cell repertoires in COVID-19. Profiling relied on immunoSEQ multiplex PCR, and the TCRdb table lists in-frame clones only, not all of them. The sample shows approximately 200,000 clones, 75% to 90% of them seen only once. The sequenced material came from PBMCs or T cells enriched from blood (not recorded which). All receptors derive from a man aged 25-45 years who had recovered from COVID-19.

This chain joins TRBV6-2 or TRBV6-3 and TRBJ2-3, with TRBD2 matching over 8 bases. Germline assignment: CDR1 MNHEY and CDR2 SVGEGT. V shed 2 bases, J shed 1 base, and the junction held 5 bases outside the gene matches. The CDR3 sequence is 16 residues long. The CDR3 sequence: CASSYASGGGTDTQYF. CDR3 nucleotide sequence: TGTGCCAGCAGTTACGCTTCGGGGGGGGGCACAGATACGCAGTATTTT.

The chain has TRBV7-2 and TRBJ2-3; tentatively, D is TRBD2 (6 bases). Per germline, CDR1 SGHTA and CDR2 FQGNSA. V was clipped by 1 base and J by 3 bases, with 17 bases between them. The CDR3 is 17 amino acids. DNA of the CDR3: TGTGCCAGCAGCTTAGGTACCCGGCGGGGAGGAACAGATACGCAGTATTTT. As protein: CASSLGTRRGGTDTQYF.

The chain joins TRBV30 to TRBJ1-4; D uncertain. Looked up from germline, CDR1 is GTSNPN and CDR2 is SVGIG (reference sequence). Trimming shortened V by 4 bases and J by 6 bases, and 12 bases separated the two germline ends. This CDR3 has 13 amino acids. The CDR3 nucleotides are TGTGCCTGGAAAGGCGTGGGCGATGAAAAACTGTTTTTT. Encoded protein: CAWKGVGDEKLFF. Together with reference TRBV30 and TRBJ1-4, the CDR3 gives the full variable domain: SQTIHQWPATLVQPVGSPLSLECTVEGTSNPNLYWYRQAAGRGLQLLFYSVGIGQISSEVPQNLSASRPQDRQFILSSKKLLLSDSGFYLCAWKGVGDEKLFFGSGTQLSVL.

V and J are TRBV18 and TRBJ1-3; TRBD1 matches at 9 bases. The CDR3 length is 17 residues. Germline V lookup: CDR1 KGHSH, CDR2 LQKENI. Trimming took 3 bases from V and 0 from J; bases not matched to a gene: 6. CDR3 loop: CASSPPGQGISGNTIYF. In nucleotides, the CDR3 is TGTGCCAGCTCACCCCCCGGACAGGGGATCTCTGGAAACACCATATATTTT.

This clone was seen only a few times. The CDR3 bases are TGTGCCAGCAGTTACGAGTCAGGGGTGAATGAAAAACTGTTTTTT. It codes for CASSYESGVNEKLFF. This chain uses TRBV6-6 with TRBJ1-4, with D tentatively TRBD1 (6 bases). There are 15 residues in the CDR3. Trimming left V 2 bases short and J 5 bases short, with 12 bases between. Germline loops: CDR1 MNHNY, CDR2 SVGAGI (reference sequence).

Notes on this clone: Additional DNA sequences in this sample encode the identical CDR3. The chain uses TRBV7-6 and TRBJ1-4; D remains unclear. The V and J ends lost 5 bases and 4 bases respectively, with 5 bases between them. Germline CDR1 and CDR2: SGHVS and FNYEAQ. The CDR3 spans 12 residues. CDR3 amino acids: CASSNINEKLFF. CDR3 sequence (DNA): TGTGCCAGCAGCAATATTAATGAAAAACTGTTTTTT.